The source of this T cell receptor beta chain is a study of blood T cell repertoires in COVID-19. The CDR3 is 15 amino acids. With 6 bases removed from V and 0 bases from J, the gap between germline ends came to 13 bases. Germline loops: CDR1 SGHRS, CDR2 YFSETQ. Assay used: immunoSEQ multiplex PCR; TCRdb lists only in-frame clones, some missing. The sample has roughly 220,000 clones; around four fifths are singletons. The source material was PBMCs or T cells enriched from blood (not recorded which). The rearrangement uses TRBV5-1 and TRBJ2-1, with D maybe TRBD2 (5 bases). This sequence was found in a man in his forties who had recovered from COVID-19. CDR3 coding DNA: TGCGCCAGCATGAGTACTGGAGGCTCCTACAATGAGCAGTTCTTC. Its translation is CASMSTGGSYNEQFF.